The 5 T cell receptor beta chains reported below all come from one sample, sequenced in a study of regulatory T cells in long-lasting Graves disease. With iRepertoire HTBI primers and Arm-PCR of CDR3 regions, TCR beta libraries were built. TCRdb used MiXCR to reprocess the multiplex PCR reads, holding one entry per CDR3 protein. The sample consists of some 320,000 distinct CDR3 sequences, about 18% of them appearing once. Time point given: newly diagnosed GD, antithyroid drugs for less than 3 months. Scientists built the TCR library using RNA that was extracted from PBMCs. Sequences were derived from peripheral blood mononuclear cells (PBMCs), sampled at new diagnosis, from a patient treated with antithyroid drugs. The receptor source for this set is a female donor with Graves disease.

In this sample, this clonotype turned up many times. The chain joins TRBV30 to TRBJ1-6; TRBD1 is a possible D gene (5 bases). The CDR3 covers 15 residues. Germline values: CDR1 GTSNPN, CDR2 SVGIG (reference sequence). Trimming pared 0 bases from V and 8 bases from J, leaving 14 bases between. The CDR3 spells CAWSVWGTLDSPLHF. For the CDR3, the DNA is TGTGCCTGGAGTGTATGGGGGACCCTCGATTCACCCCTCCACTTT.

The rearrangement joins TRBV20-1 to TRBJ1-1; TRBD1 matches at 7 bases. Germline V gene data show CDR1 as DFQATT and CDR2 as SNEGSKA (reference sequence). V dropped 1 base and J dropped 11; count of bases not matched to a gene: 4. The CDR3 has 11 residues. The chain's CDR3 is CSARVTGVAFF. The CDR3 region has the DNA TGCAGTGCTAGAGTTACAGGGGTTGCTTTCTTT.

This clonotype was recorded at least ten times. The rearrangement uses TRBV9 and TRBJ2-1; no reliable D call. CDR3 length: 14 amino acids. Germline-derived CDR1 and CDR2 are SGDLS and YYNGEE. Trimming removed 3 bases from V and 2 bases from J, with 9 bases in between. CDR3 loop: CASSARTTYNEQFF. CDR3 bases: TGTGCCAGCAGCGCCCGGACGACCTACAATGAGCAGTTCTTC.

The table lists this clonotype with a few counts. The chain combines TRBV6-1 with TRBJ1-2; D gene unclear. CDR1 is MNHNS, CDR2 SASEGT, per germline. This CDR3 is built from 14 residues. Trimming removed 6 bases at V and 8 bases at J, with 19 bases between. The CDR3 DNA reads as TGTGCCAGCAGATCTCCGGGAAGCCTTACCGGCTACACCTTC. It specifies CASRSPGSLTGYTF.

The table lists this clonotype with a count of one. Since a far larger clone is one base different, this is likely a read error. The chain has TRBV6-1 and TRBJ2-3; 8 bases align to TRBD2. V lost 1 base, J lost 7 bases, and 13 bases stayed unmatched. CDR3 length: 17 amino acids. The germline gives CDR1 MNHNS, CDR2 SASEGT. The CDR3 protein is CASSEGLAGGNSYTQYF. The CDR3 nucleotides read TGTGCCAGCAGTGAAGGGTTGGCGGGAGGTAACTCATATACGCAGTATTTT.